A single sample is the source of the 2 T cell receptor beta chains below, sequenced in a study of shared clonotypes between healthy human individuals. Measured with immunoSEQ multiplex PCR; TCRdb has only the in-frame clones, and not every one. The table shows some 2,500,000 clones, with around 90% occurring only once. What was sequenced was naive CD4+ T cells from PBMCs. Subset specified: CD45RA+ positively selected. The source is a man between 18 and 29 years old in good health. Some clones in this sample may be carry-over from other donors' samples.

V and J are TRBV29-1 and TRBJ2-3, with TRBD2 as a possible D gene (6 bases). CDR3 length: 13 amino acids. Germline CDR1 reads SQVTM; CDR2 reads ANQGSEA. Trimming took 5 bases from V and 2 from J, leaving 11 bases between them. CDR3 coding DNA: TGCAGCGTTAAGGGGAGGACCACAGATACGCAGTATTTT. Translating it yields CSVKGRTTDTQYF.

CDR3: CASRDPVAGKYNEQFF. The CDR3, as DNA: TGTGCCAGCAGGGATCCGGTGGCAGGGAAATACAATGAGCAGTTCTTC. The chain uses TRBV6-6 and TRBJ2-1; D is possibly TRBD1 (5 bases). CDR3 size: 16 residues. Trimming pared 6 bases from V and 4 bases from J, leaving 19 bases between. Germline V gene data show CDR1 as MNHNY and CDR2 as SVGAGI (reference sequence).